The rows below give T cell receptor beta chains drawn from one sample of a study of shared clonotypes between healthy human individuals. Here immunoSEQ multiplex PCR was the method, and the copy in TCRdb shows in-frame clones only, minus some. The table records around 2.5 million clones, approximately 93% of them present only once. What was sequenced was naive CD4+ T cells from PBMCs. Receptor source: a man between 18 and 35 years old in good health. Some clones in this sample may be carry-over from other donors' samples. CDR3s include the opening cysteine and the closing phenylalanine or tryptophan. Each record gives: V gene, clone size, J gene, D gene, CDR3 protein, CDR3 DNA. The D gene is left open where the match is weak. Clone size is shown for a subset of rows, as once, few, many or a class of expanded clone.

TRBV5-1,once,TRBJ2-2,NA,CASSKWRLSNTGELFF,TGCGCCAGCAGCAAGTGGCGCCTCTCGAACACCGGGGAGCTGTTTTTT
TRBV19,NA,TRBJ1-2,NA,CASISPSSGYTF,TGTGCCAGTATATCCCCCTCGTCGGGCTACACCTTC
TRBV2,NA,TRBJ1-4,NA,CASSEGGPAAEKLFF,TGTGCCAGCAGTGAAGGGGGCCCTGCCGCTGAAAAACTGTTTTTT
TRBV6-6,NA,TRBJ1-1,NA,CASSLIVNTEAFF,TGTGCCAGCAGCCTCATTGTGAACACTGAAGCTTTCTTT
TRBV6-6,NA,TRBJ1-1,TRBD1,CASSRTQGVNTEAFF,TGTGCCAGCAGTCGGACTCAGGGGGTTAACACTGAAGCTTTCTTT
TRBV19,NA,TRBJ1-1,NA,CASSKAWTEAFF,TGTGCCAGTAGTAAAGCCTGGACTGAAGCTTTCTTT
TRBV28,NA,TRBJ1-2,TRBD1,CASRRGGGYTF,TGTGCCAGCCGCAGGGGGGGTGGCTACACCTTC
TRBV7-3,NA,TRBJ2-2,NA,CASSLIGGLNTGELFF,TGTGCCAGCAGCTTAATAGGCGGGCTGAACACCGGGGAGCTGTTTTTT
TRBV28,NA,TRBJ2-1,TRBD2,CASGTSGILNEQFF,TGTGCCAGCGGGACTAGCGGGATTCTGAATGAGCAGTTCTTC
TRBV5-1,NA,TRBJ2-1,NA,CASRILSSYNEQFF,TGCGCCAGCAGGATACTGAGCTCCTACAATGAGCAGTTCTTC
TRBV4-2,few,TRBJ1-3,NA,CASSQRRDTIYF,TGTGCCAGCAGCCAAAGACGAGACACCATATATTTT
TRBV5-1,few,TRBJ2-7,NA,CASSSGTEPTYEQYF,TGCGCCAGCAGCTCCGGGACCGAACCCACCTACGAGCAGTACTTC
TRBV28,NA,TRBJ1-1,NA,CASLGGGGYEAFF,TGTGCCAGCCTAGGTGGGGGGGGATATGAAGCTTTCTTT
TRBV7-2,NA,TRBJ2-1,NA,CASSLAGINEQFF,TGTGCCAGCAGCTTAGCGGGGATCAATGAGCAGTTCTTC
TRBV30,NA,TRBJ1-2,NA,CAWSVRNYGYTF,TGTGCCTGGAGTGTACGGAACTATGGCTACACCTTC
TRBV5-1,few,TRBJ2-3,NA,CASSLDRTDTQYF,TGCGCCAGCAGCTTGGACAGGACAGATACGCAGTATTTT
TRBV28,NA,TRBJ1-1,NA,CASSLRPGLVAEAFF,TGTGCCAGCAGTTTACGCCCGGGACTAGTCGCTGAAGCTTTCTTT
TRBV5-1,NA,TRBJ1-1,TRBD1,CASSSQGGTEAFF,TGCGCCAGCAGCTCGCAGGGGGGCACTGAAGCTTTCTTT
TRBV18,NA,TRBJ1-2,NA,CASSRTRMGGYTF,TGTGCCAGCTCACGGACGAGAATGGGAGGCTACACCTTC
TRBV5-1,NA,TRBJ2-7,NA,CASSPLFSPPAHEQYF,TGCGCCAGCAGCCCCCTTTTTAGCCCCCCGGCCCACGAGCAGTACTTC
TRBV7-9,NA,TRBJ2-7,NA,CASSLDRNEQYF,TGTGCCAGCAGCTTAGATAGGAACGAGCAGTACTTC
TRBV28,NA,TRBJ2-7,TRBD2,CAGARTSGKRAYEQYF,TGTGCCGGAGCAAGGACTAGCGGGAAACGCGCCTACGAGCAGTACTTC
TRBV29-1,NA,TRBJ1-5,TRBD1,CSAWTGYSNQPQHF,TGCAGCGCCTGGACAGGCTATAGCAATCAGCCCCAGCATTTT
TRBV6-1,NA,TRBJ2-2,TRBD2,CASSGSGRVTGELFF,TGTGCCAGCAGTGGTAGCGGGAGAGTCACCGGGGAGCTGTTTTTT
TRBV11-3,NA,TRBJ2-6,TRBD1,CASSPGTGLSGANVLTF,TGTGCCAGCTCCCCGGGGACAGGGCTCTCTGGGGCCAACGTCCTGACTTTC
TRBV5-4,NA,TRBJ2-4,NA,CASSLAPYARLAKNIQYF,TGTGCCAGCAGCTTGGCTCCGTATGCTAGGCTAGCCAAAAACATTCAGTACTTC
TRBV5-1,once,TRBJ1-2,NA,CASSSGDANYGYTF,TGCGCCAGCAGCTCGGGAGATGCTAACTATGGCTACACCTTC
TRBV11-3,NA,TRBJ1-1,TRBD1,CASSLGQGENTEAFF,TGTGCCAGCAGCTTAGGGCAGGGGGAGAACACTGAAGCTTTCTTT
TRBV27,NA,TRBJ2-3,NA,CASTPLGGTDTQYF,TGTGCCAGCACCCCCCTAGGGGGCACAGATACGCAGTATTTT
TRBV7-3,once,TRBJ2-2,NA,CASSPRRSETGELFF,TGTGCCAGCAGCCCCCGTCGTTCCGAGACCGGGGAGCTGTTTTTT
TRBV7-8,once,TRBJ2-7,TRBD2,CASSPTSGSATYEQYF,TGTGCCAGCAGCCCGACTAGCGGGAGCGCTACCTACGAGCAGTACTTC
TRBV6-4,once,TRBJ2-1,TRBD2,CASSLRLAGSNEQFF,TGTGCCAGCAGCCTTCGACTAGCGGGATCCAATGAGCAGTTCTTC
TRBV28,NA,TRBJ2-7,NA,CASSLSSGPYEQYF,TGTGCCAGCAGTTTAAGTTCCGGGCCCTACGAGCAGTACTTC
TRBV11-3,NA,TRBJ2-3,TRBD1,CASSQGTGTADTQYF,TGTGCCAGCAGCCAAGGGACAGGGACGGCAGATACGCAGTATTTT
TRBV5-1,NA,TRBJ2-4,NA,CASSERQGRNIQYF,TGCGCCAGCAGCGAACGTCAAGGCCGAAACATTCAGTACTTC
TRBV2,NA,TRBJ2-7,TRBD2,CAEGKTSGNYEQYF,TGTGCCGAAGGAAAGACTAGCGGGAACTACGAGCAGTACTTC
TRBV27,once,TRBJ1-5,NA,CASSLGGVGQPQHF,TGTGCCAGCAGTTTAGGAGGGGTCGGACAGCCCCAGCATTTT
TRBV19,once,TRBJ1-5,TRBD1,CASSLGTGNQPQHF,TGTGCCAGTAGTTTAGGGACAGGGAATCAGCCCCAGCATTTT
TRBV27,NA,TRBJ1-2,NA,CASRAGQPWNYGYTF,TGTGCCAGCAGAGCAGGACAGCCCTGGAACTATGGCTACACCTTC
TRBV28,NA,TRBJ2-7,TRBD2,CASSLTSGRFNEQYF,TGTGCCAGCAGTTTGACTAGCGGGAGGTTCAACGAGCAGTACTTC
TRBV7-2,NA,TRBJ2-1,TRBD2,CASSSWTSSYNEQFF,TGTGCCAGCAGCTCCTGGACTAGCTCCTACAATGAGCAGTTCTTC
TRBV9,NA,TRBJ2-2,TRBD1,CASSANKDRGQNTGELFF,TGTGCCAGCAGCGCAAACAAGGACAGGGGCCAGAACACCGGGGAGCTGTTTTTT
TRBV14,NA,TRBJ1-2,NA,CASSWTLDNYGYTF,TGTGCCAGCAGCTGGACACTGGATAACTATGGCTACACCTTC
TRBV7-6,NA,TRBJ2-2,NA,CASSLGHPSTGELFF,TGTGCCAGCAGCTTAGGGCACCCCAGCACCGGGGAGCTGTTTTTT
TRBV5-8,NA,TRBJ1-1,NA,CASSERFGYPEAFF,TGTGCCAGCAGCGAGAGGTTTGGTTACCCTGAAGCTTTCTTT
TRBV6-5,NA,TRBJ2-1,TRBD2,CASRAGTSGRGQFF,TGTGCCAGCAGGGCCGGGACTAGCGGGAGGGGGCAGTTCTTC
TRBV10-3,NA,TRBJ2-3,TRBD1,CAIRRQGALTDTQYF,TGTGCCATCAGACGCCAGGGGGCGCTCACAGATACGCAGTATTTT
TRBV5-1,NA,TRBJ2-7,TRBD2,CASSATGTSGRRRGREQYF,TGCGCCAGCAGCGCCACCGGGACTAGCGGGAGGCGCCGGGGCCGCGAGCAGTACTTC
TRBV7-2,NA,TRBJ2-7,TRBD1,CASSLFGQGVVSEQYF,TGTGCCAGCAGCTTATTCGGACAGGGGGTCGTCAGCGAGCAGTACTTC
TRBV4-1,NA,TRBJ2-2,NA,CASSQERLANTGELFF,TGCGCCAGCAGCCAAGAGCGCCTAGCGAACACCGGGGAGCTGTTTTTT